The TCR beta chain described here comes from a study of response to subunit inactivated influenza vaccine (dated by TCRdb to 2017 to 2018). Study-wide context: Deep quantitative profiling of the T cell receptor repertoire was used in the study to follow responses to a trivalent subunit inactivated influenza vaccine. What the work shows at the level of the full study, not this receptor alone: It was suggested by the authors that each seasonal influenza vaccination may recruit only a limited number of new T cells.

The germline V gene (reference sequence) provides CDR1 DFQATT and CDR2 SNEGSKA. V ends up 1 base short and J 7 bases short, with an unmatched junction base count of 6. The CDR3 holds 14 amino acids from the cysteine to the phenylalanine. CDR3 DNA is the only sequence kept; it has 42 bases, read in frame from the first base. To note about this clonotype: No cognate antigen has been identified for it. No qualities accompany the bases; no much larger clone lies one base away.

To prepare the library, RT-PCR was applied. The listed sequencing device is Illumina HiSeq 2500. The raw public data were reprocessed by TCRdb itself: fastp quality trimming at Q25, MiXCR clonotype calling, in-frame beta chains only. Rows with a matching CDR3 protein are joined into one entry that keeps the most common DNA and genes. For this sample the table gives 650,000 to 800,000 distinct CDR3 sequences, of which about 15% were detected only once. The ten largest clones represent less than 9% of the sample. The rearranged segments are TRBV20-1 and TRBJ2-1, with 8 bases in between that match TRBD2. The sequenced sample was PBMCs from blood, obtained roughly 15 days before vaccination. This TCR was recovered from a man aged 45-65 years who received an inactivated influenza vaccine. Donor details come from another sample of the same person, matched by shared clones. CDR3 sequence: CSARVLAGPNEQFF. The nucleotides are TGCAGTGCTAGAGTATTAGCGGGACCAAATGAGCAGTTCTTC.